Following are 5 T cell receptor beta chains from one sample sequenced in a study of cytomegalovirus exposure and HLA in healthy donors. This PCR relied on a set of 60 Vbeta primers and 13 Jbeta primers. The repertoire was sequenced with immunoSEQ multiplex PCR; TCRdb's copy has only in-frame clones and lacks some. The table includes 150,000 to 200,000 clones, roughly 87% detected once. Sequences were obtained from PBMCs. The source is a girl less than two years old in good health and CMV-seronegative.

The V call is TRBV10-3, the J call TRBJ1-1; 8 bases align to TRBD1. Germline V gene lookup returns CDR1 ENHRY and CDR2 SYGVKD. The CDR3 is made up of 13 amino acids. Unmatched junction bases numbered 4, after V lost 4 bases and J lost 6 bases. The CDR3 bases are TGTGCCATCAGTGCGGACAGGGCGGCTGAAGCTTTCTTT. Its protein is CAISADRAAEAFF.

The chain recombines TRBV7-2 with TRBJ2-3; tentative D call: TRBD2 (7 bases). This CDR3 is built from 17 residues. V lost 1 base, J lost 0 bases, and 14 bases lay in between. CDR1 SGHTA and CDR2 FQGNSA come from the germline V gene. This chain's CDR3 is CASSLVAGASSTDTQYF. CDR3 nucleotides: TGTGCCAGCAGCTTAGTCGCGGGGGCCTCTAGCACAGATACGCAGTATTTT.

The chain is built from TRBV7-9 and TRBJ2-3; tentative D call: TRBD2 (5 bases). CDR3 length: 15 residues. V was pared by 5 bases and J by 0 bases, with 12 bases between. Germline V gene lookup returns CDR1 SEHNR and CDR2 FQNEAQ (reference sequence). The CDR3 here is CASSRTGSSTDTQYF. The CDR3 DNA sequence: TGTGCCAGCAGCAGGACTGGGTCTAGCACAGATACGCAGTATTTT.

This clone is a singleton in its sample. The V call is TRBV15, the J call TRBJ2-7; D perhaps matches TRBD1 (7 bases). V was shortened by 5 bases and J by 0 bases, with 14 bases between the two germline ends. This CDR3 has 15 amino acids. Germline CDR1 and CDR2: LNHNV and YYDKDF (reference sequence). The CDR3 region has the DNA TGTGCCACCAGCGGAGGGACAGCTGCCTCCTACGAGCAGTACTTC. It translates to CATSGGTAASYEQYF.

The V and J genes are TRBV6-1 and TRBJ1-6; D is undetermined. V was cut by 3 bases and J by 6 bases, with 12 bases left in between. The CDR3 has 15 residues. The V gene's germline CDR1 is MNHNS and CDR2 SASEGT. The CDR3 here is CASSELGGFNSPLHF. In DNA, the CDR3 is TGTGCCAGCAGTGAGTTAGGAGGGTTTAATTCACCCCTCCACTTT.